These T cell receptor beta chains were read from a single sample in a study of blood T cell repertoires in COVID-19. Data came from immunoSEQ multiplex PCR; TCRdb stores just in-frame clones and leaves some out. The repertoire consists of a few hundred thousand clones, with approximately 87% occurring once and the leading ten covering roughly 2.2%. Sequencing used peripheral blood. Receptors originate from a woman in her forties or fifties with acute or convalescent COVID-19. The CDR3 runs from the conserved cysteine through the conserved F or W. The D gene is left open where the match is weak. Clone sizes are given selectively: once, few, many, or a class where the clone is expanded.

V gene	J gene	clone size	D gene	CDR3 protein	CDR3 DNA
TRBV6-5	TRBJ2-5	NA	TRBD2	CASSYAGRANQETQYF	TGTGCCAGCAGTTACGCCGGGAGGGCCAACCAAGAGACCCAGTACTTC
TRBV19	TRBJ1-2	NA	NA	CASKATAYTF	TGTGCCAGTAAAGCGACAGCCTACACCTTC
TRBV6-5	TRBJ1-6	NA	NA	CASIPAYNSPLHF	TGTGCCAGCATCCCCGCCTATAATTCACCCCTCCACTTT
TRBV5-1	TRBJ2-1	NA	TRBD2	CARRPDSREGGEQFF	TGCGCCCGCAGGCCGGACTCGCGGGAGGGGGGCGAGCAGTTCTTC
TRBV7-2	TRBJ1-1	NA	TRBD1	CASSLAQGMNTEAFF	TGTGCCAGCAGCTTAGCACAGGGGATGAACACTGAAGCTTTCTTT
TRBV7-8	TRBJ1-3	NA	TRBD1	CASSSQGFGNTIYF	TGTGCCAGCAGCTCACAGGGGTTTGGAAACACCATATATTTT
TRBV24-1	TRBJ1-2	NA	NA	CATSDLNGYTF	TGTGCCACCAGTGACCTAAATGGCTACACCTTC
TRBV29-1	TRBJ2-1	NA	NA	CSVIVYNEQFF	TGCAGCGTTATCGTGTACAATGAGCAGTTCTTC
TRBV24-1	TRBJ2-3	NA	TRBD2	CATSDSAGVGDTQYF	TGTGCCACCAGTGATTCAGCGGGAGTCGGAGATACGCAGTATTTT
TRBV12-3/TRBV12-4	TRBJ2-1	NA	TRBD2	CAVGLAGDEQFF	TGTGCCGTAGGACTAGCGGGAGATGAGCAGTTCTTC
TRBV10-3	TRBJ2-5	NA	TRBD1	CAISRGQGSETQYF	TGTGCCATCAGCCGGGGACAGGGGAGTGAGACCCAGTACTTC
TRBV7-2	TRBJ2-3	NA	NA	CASSSIRGSTDTQYF	TGTGCCAGCAGCTCGATCCGGGGTTCGACAGATACGCAGTATTTT
TRBV5-1	TRBJ2-5	NA	NA	CASSLSGRGQETQYF	TGCGCCAGCAGCTTGTCTGGGAGGGGGCAAGAGACCCAGTACTTC
TRBV29-1	TRBJ2-2	NA	TRBD1	CTESRQGLPNTGELFF	TGCACCGAATCCCGACAGGGCCTACCGAACACCGGGGAGCTGTTTTTT
TRBV4-1	TRBJ2-7	NA	TRBD2	CASSQDRTRGQYEQYF	TGCGCCAGCAGCCAAGACCGGACTAGAGGTCAATACGAGCAGTACTTC
TRBV12-3/TRBV12-4	TRBJ1-6	few	NA	CASSLTADSPLHF	TGTGCCAGCAGTTTGACAGCCGATTCACCCCTCCACTTT
TRBV2	TRBJ2-6	NA	NA	CASSETGYGANVLTF	TGTGCCAGCAGTGAAACGGGGTACGGGGCCAACGTCCTGACTTTC
TRBV27	TRBJ2-2	once	NA	CASSLVRGPSNTGELFF	TGTGCCAGCAGTTTAGTCAGGGGCCCTTCGAACACCGGGGAGCTGTTTTTT
TRBV7-2	TRBJ1-1	NA	NA	CASSLMLETEAFF	TGTGCCAGCAGCTTAATGTTAGAGACTGAAGCTTTCTTT
TRBV7-3	TRBJ2-1	NA	TRBD1	CASSRGQTPGDEQFF	TGTGCCAGCTCAAGGGGACAGACCCCCGGGGATGAGCAGTTCTTC
TRBV10-2	TRBJ1-1	few	NA	CASTREVNTEAFF	TGCGCCAGCACCCGGGAGGTGAACACTGAAGCTTTCTTT
TRBV10-3	TRBJ2-1	NA	NA	CAIGNLASDEQFF	TGTGCCATCGGCAACCTAGCTAGCGATGAGCAGTTCTTC
TRBV3-1/TRBV3-2	TRBJ1-1	NA	NA	CASSLQGWDTEAFF	TGTGCCAGCAGCCTTCAGGGGTGGGACACTGAAGCTTTCTTT
TRBV27	TRBJ1-2	NA	NA	CASSPQGAGSYGYTF	TGTGCCAGCAGTCCACAGGGTGCAGGATCCTATGGCTACACCTTC
TRBV29-1	TRBJ2-1	NA	NA	CSVGPADSSYNEQFF	TGCAGCGTGGGCCCCGCCGACAGCTCCTACAATGAGCAGTTCTTC
TRBV25-1	TRBJ1-1	NA	NA	CASRIGALAFF	TGTGCCAGCAGAATAGGGGCCCTCGCTTTCTTT
TRBV7-8	TRBJ1-3	NA	NA	CASSFEGNTIYF	TGTGCCAGCAGCTTTGAGGGAAACACCATATATTTT
TRBV4-1	TRBJ1-2	NA	NA	CASSYRNQGYYGYTF	TGCGCCAGCAGCTACCGAAACCAGGGGTACTATGGCTACACCTTC
TRBV4-1	TRBJ2-7	NA	TRBD1	CASSQVPSTGGFYEQYF	TGCGCCAGCAGCCAAGTACCCTCGACAGGGGGCTTCTACGAGCAGTACTTC
TRBV6-2/TRBV6-3	TRBJ2-1	NA	NA	CASSTGQSTSEQFF	TGTGCCAGCAGTACAGGACAGAGTACATCTGAGCAGTTCTTC
TRBV27	TRBJ1-1	NA	NA	CASRPGLGLNTEAFF	TGTGCCAGCAGGCCAGGGCTTGGGTTGAACACTGAAGCTTTCTTT
TRBV19	TRBJ1-5	NA	TRBD1	CASSGQGGNQPQHF	TGTGCCAGTAGTGGACAGGGGGGGAATCAGCCCCAGCATTTT
TRBV6-5	TRBJ1-2	NA	TRBD1	CASSSDRAGVGYGYTF	TGTGCCAGCAGTTCGGACAGGGCGGGCGTGGGCTATGGCTACACCTTC
TRBV19	TRBJ1-1	NA	TRBD1	CASKQGKNTEAFF	TGTGCCAGTAAACAGGGGAAGAACACTGAAGCTTTCTTT
TRBV2	TRBJ1-2	NA	NA	CASSEAPGGRGYTF	TGTGCCAGCAGTGAAGCGCCGGGGGGCAGAGGCTACACCTTC
TRBV15	TRBJ2-4	NA	TRBD2	CATSRAGGALTKNIQYF	TGTGCCACCAGCAGAGCGGGGGGGGCCCTGACCAAAAACATTCAGTACTTC
TRBV28	TRBJ1-2	few	TRBD1	CASTLPGQGYGYTF	TGTGCCAGCACCTTACCGGGACAGGGCTATGGCTACACCTTC
TRBV2	TRBJ1-5	NA	NA	CASTYRLIDQPQHF	TGTGCCAGCACCTACCGCCTAATAGATCAGCCCCAGCATTTT
TRBV24-1	TRBJ1-5	NA	NA	CATSVRERWGKDGRTNQPQHF	TGTGCCACCAGTGTTCGGGAAAGATGGGGAAAAGATGGGAGAACGAATCAGCCCCAGCATTTT
TRBV6-1	TRBJ1-5	NA	NA	CASSERFNQPQHF	TGTGCCAGCAGTGAACGGTTTAATCAGCCCCAGCATTTT
TRBV3-1/TRBV3-2	TRBJ2-3	few	NA	CASRPSEDRASSGAKPSTDTQYF	TGTGCCAGCAGACCCTCAGAGGACAGGGCATCTAGCGGGGCAAAACCTAGCACAGATACGCAGTATTTT
TRBV20-1	TRBJ1-1	NA	NA	CSARHGSEAFF	TGCAGTGCTAGGCACGGTAGTGAAGCTTTCTTT
TRBV19	TRBJ2-7	NA	NA	CASGAAISYEQYF	TGTGCCAGTGGGGCGGCGATAAGCTACGAGCAGTACTTC
TRBV4-1	TRBJ2-7	NA	TRBD2	CASSHRTSGAPYEQYF	TGCGCCAGCAGCCACCGGACTAGCGGGGCGCCCTACGAGCAGTACTTC
TRBV29-1	TRBJ1-2	NA	TRBD1	CSVDRDRGRGYGYTF	TGCAGCGTAGACCGGGACAGGGGTCGGGGCTATGGCTACACCTTC
TRBV7-2	TRBJ1-5	NA	NA	CASSPSGNQPQHF	TGTGCCAGCAGCCCCAGCGGCAATCAGCCCCAGCATTTT
TRBV7-8	TRBJ1-6	NA	NA	CASSEQGRDSPLHF	TGTGCCAGCAGCGAGCAGGGGAGAGATTCACCCCTCCACTTT
TRBV11-3	TRBJ1-1	few	NA	CASSLALLGNTEAFF	TGTGCCAGCAGCTTAGCCCTTCTAGGGAACACTGAAGCTTTCTTT
TRBV6-2/TRBV6-3	TRBJ2-1	NA	TRBD2	CASSLDLTRTSGTPGGSYNEQFF	TGTGCCAGCAGCCTAGACTTAACCCGGACTAGCGGGACACCCGGGGGGAGCTACAATGAGCAGTTCTTC
TRBV24-1	TRBJ1-2	NA	NA	CATSDLNPQGGYGYTF	TGTGCCACCAGTGATTTAAATCCCCAGGGAGGCTATGGCTACACCTTC
TRBV3-1/TRBV3-2	TRBJ1-6	NA	NA	CASSQGRQYPPLHF	TGTGCCAGCAGCCAAGGAAGACAGTATCCACCCCTCCACTTT
TRBV10-3	TRBJ2-3	NA	TRBD1	CASRQGGTDTQYF	TGTGCCAGCCGACAGGGTGGCACAGATACGCAGTATTTT